This entry describes one TCR beta chain. Its antigen is undetermined. TCRdb's table, derived via immunoSEQ multiplex PCR, lists solely in-frame clones and lacks some. The data show some 60,000 clones, less than 85% seen once. The data are from a study of a mutant IDH1 vaccine in newly diagnosed glioma. Study-level background: In some groups vaccination began 4-6 weeks post-radiotherapy; others received it with temozolomide. Patients previously underwent radiotherapy, temozolomide, or both, and most underwent both.

V gave up 4 bases and J gave up 8 bases, with 9 bases separating them. CDR3 length equals 12 residues. Germline lookup yields CDR1 LNHDA and CDR2 SQIVND (reference sequence). Time point given: week 11, during vaccination. Doses comprised 300 ug of mutant IDH1 20-mer peptide each, plus topical imiquimod. Sequencing was performed on PBMCs, taken from a glioma patient whose treatment included an IDH1 peptide vaccine. J is TRBJ2-1 and V is TRBV19; no clear D. The sequence derives from a man aged 25 to 45 with glioma. DNA for the CDR3: TGTGCCAGTAGTACCTGGAACGATGAGCAGTTCTTC. Its protein product is CASSTWNDEQFF.